These 24 T cell receptor beta chains share one sample of origin, sequenced in a study of shared clonotypes between healthy human individuals. Here immunoSEQ multiplex PCR was the method, and the copy in TCRdb shows in-frame clones only, minus some. The sample comprises 2 million to 3 million clones, roughly 93% of which are singletons, and 0.35% to 0.45% rests with the top ten. Source material: naive CD4+ T cells from PBMCs. Subset here: CD45RA+ positively selected. The source is a man aged 18 to 30 in good health. Some clones in this sample may be carry-over from other donors' samples.

A single count supports this clone. The rearrangement links TRBV4-1 to TRBJ1-2, with a weak D call TRBD1 (5 bases). From germline, CDR1 is MGHRA and CDR2 YSYEKL. Trimming stripped 1 base from V and 5 bases from J, with 14 bases between. The CDR3 spans 15 residues. In DNA, the CDR3 is TGCGCCAGCAGCCAAGGGAGGGGCCCGGGGTATGGCTACACCTTC. Amino acid sequence: CASSQGRGPGYGYTF.

This clone was seen a few times. The rearrangement links TRBV6-5 to TRBJ2-7; TRBD2 matches 8 bases. With 5 bases clipped from V and 0 bases from J, the junction kept 6 bases outside the gene matches. Germline assignment: CDR1 MNHEY and CDR2 SVGAGI. The CDR3 covers 15 residues. The chain's CDR3 is CASSQYSGSSYEQYF. CDR3 coding DNA: TGTGCCAGCAGTCAATACAGCGGGAGCTCCTACGAGCAGTACTTC.

V and J are TRBV19 and TRBJ1-2; TRBD1 aligns across 11 bases. There are 18 residues in the CDR3. Per germline, CDR1 LNHDA and CDR2 SQIVND (reference sequence). V was pared by 7 bases and J by 6 bases, with 19 bases of the junction left unmatched. The CDR3 nucleotides are TGTGCCAGTATCGGCCGGGACAGGGGGGTTGCTGGTTTGGATGGCTACACCTTC. This sequence encodes CASIGRDRGVAGLDGYTF.

Remarks on this clone: A read error may account for a junction end that differs from germline. The chain joins TRBV5-6 to TRBJ2-1; 7 bases line up with TRBD2. Germline CDR1 is SGHDT and CDR2 is YYEEEE. The CDR3 loop spans 11 amino acids. This CDR3 reads CASSTRGERFF. The CDR3 bases are TGTGCCAGCAGCACCCGGGGGGAGCGGTTCTTC. The complete variable domain, with remaining parts taken from reference TRBV5-6 and TRBJ2-1, reads DAGVTQSPTHLIKTRGQQVTLRCSPKSGHDTVSWYQQALGQGPQFIFQYYEEEERQRGNFPDRFSGHQFPNYSSELNVNALLLGDSALYLCASSTRGERFFGPGTRLTVL.

V is TRBV28 and J is TRBJ2-3, with TRBD2 identical over 11 bases. There are 17 residues in the CDR3. Germline V gene sequence: CDR1 MDHEN, CDR2 SYDVKM. The trim removed 6 bases at V and 4 bases at J, leaving 12 bases unmatched. The CDR3 nucleotides are TGTGCCAGCAGACATTCACTAGCGGGGGCCCCCCCAGATACGCAGTATTTT. This encodes CASRHSLAGAPPDTQYF.

The chain employs TRBV5-1 and TRBJ1-5; D unresolved. Trimming removed 0 bases at V and 5 bases at J, with 21 bases between. This CDR3 has 18 amino acids. CDR1 is SGHRS and CDR2 is YFSETQ in the germline V gene. CDR3 sequence reads: CASSLALWDSFFDQPQHF. CDR3 coding DNA: TGCGCCAGCAGCTTGGCCCTTTGGGATTCTTTCTTTGATCAGCCCCAGCATTTT.

The V and J genes are TRBV4-1 and TRBJ1-4; possibly TRBD1 for D (5 bases). The V and J ends lost 2 bases and 5 bases respectively, with 15 bases between them. Germline V CDR1 and CDR2: MGHRA, YSYEKL. The CDR3 sequence is 16 residues long. The CDR3 DNA is TGCGCCAGCAGCCAACCCCGAGGCAGACAGAATGAAAAACTGTTTTTT. Protein sequence: CASSQPRGRQNEKLFF.

This clone was seen a single time. DNA for the CDR3: TGCGCCAGCAGCGGACACCCGGGACAGCCTAACAATGAGCAGTTCTTC. It specifies CASSGHPGQPNNEQFF. This sequence joins TRBV5-1 and TRBJ2-1, with 7 bases matching TRBD1. The germline gives CDR1 SGHRS, CDR2 YFSETQ. The J segment lost 5 bases and the V segment lost 4 bases, leaving 12 bases of the junction unmatched. The CDR3 covers 16 residues.

The gene calls are TRBV12-5 and TRBJ2-7; TRBD2 agrees at 7 bases. The CDR3 length is 14 residues. Germline CDR1 LGHNT, CDR2 FRNRAP. The trim removed 7 bases at V and 3 bases at J, leaving 9 bases unmatched. The CDR3 sequence is CASAQGGANYEQYF. The CDR3 DNA reads as TGTGCTAGTGCCCAGGGAGGGGCGAACTACGAGCAGTACTTC.

The rearrangement links TRBV19 to TRBJ2-1, with TRBD2 as a possible D gene (6 bases). V was trimmed by 4 bases and J by 8 bases, leaving 6 bases between them. There are 11 residues in the CDR3. Germline CDR1 is LNHDA and CDR2 is SQIVND (reference sequence). CDR3 bases: TGTGCCAGTAGTAGGGAGGATGAGCAGTTCTTC. It encodes CASSREDEQFF.

The chain carries TRBV7-3 and TRBJ2-2; possibly TRBD2 for D (6 bases). The CDR3 runs to 16 residues. Germline V gives CDR1 SGHTA, CDR2 FQGTGA. Trimming stripped 2 bases from V and 2 bases from J, with 12 bases between. The CDR3 DNA sequence: TGTGCCAGCAGCTTAGGGCGGGGCAGAAACACCGGGGAGCTGTTTTTT. Its protein is CASSLGRGRNTGELFF.

The chain carries TRBV11-2 and TRBJ1-2; a possible D gene is TRBD1 (5 bases). Trimming took off 5 bases at V and 4 bases at J, with 14 bases between the two ends. Germline V gene sequence: CDR1 SGHAT, CDR2 FQNNGV. This CDR3 has 14 residues. CDR3 sequence reads: CASSPIPGGYGYTF. CDR3 coding DNA: TGTGCCAGCAGCCCCATCCCGGGGGGCTATGGCTACACCTTC. The whole variable domain, remainder taken from reference TRBV11-2 and TRBJ1-2, is EAGVAQSPRYKIIEKRQSVAFWCNPISGHATLYWYQQILGQGPKLLIQFQNNGVVDDSQLPKDRFSAERLKGVDSTLKIQPAKLEDSAVYLCASSPIPGGYGYTFGSGTRLTVV.

The chain has TRBV4-2 and TRBJ1-3, with TRBD1 matching 7 bases. CDR3 size: 15 residues. V lost 3 bases and J lost 4; bases outside the gene matches: 6. Germline loops: CDR1 LGHNA, CDR2 YNFKEQ. CDR3 in DNA: TGTGCCAGCAGCCAGATGACAGGGCCCGGAAACACCATATATTTT. It codes for CASSQMTGPGNTIYF.

The rearrangement uses TRBV19 and TRBJ2-7; 11 positions agree with TRBD2. The CDR3 runs to 15 residues. J gave up 3 bases and V 5 bases, and 6 bases lay outside the gene matches. Germline CDR1 and CDR2: LNHDA and SQIVND (reference sequence). CDR3 region: CASSSTSGSRYEQYF. The CDR3 nucleotides read TGTGCCAGTAGTTCAACTAGCGGGAGCCGCTACGAGCAGTACTTC.

This clone was found once. The rearrangement joins TRBV11-2 to TRBJ2-2; no clear D gene. The germline CDR1 and CDR2 sequences are SGHAT and FQNNGV. Trimming shortened V by 4 bases and J by 2 bases, and 5 bases separated the two germline ends. The CDR3 has 13 residues. The CDR3 DNA reads as TGTGCCAGCAGCTATTCTAACACCGGGGAGCTGTTTTTT. Protein: CASSYSNTGELFF.

J is TRBJ2-1 and V is TRBV11-2; D call uncertain. V lost 5 bases to trimming and J lost 0 bases, with 8 bases between them. The CDR3 sequence is 14 residues long. Germline V lookup: CDR1 SGHAT, CDR2 FQNNGV. CDR3: CASSRWTSYNEQFF. CDR3 bases: TGTGCCAGCAGCCGATGGACCTCCTACAATGAGCAGTTCTTC.

The V and J genes are TRBV28 and TRBJ2-6; the D gene is possibly TRBD2 (6 bases). Germline V gene lookup returns CDR1 MDHEN and CDR2 SYDVKM. This CDR3 is built from 16 residues. V was pared by 3 bases and J by 0 bases, with 9 bases between. The CDR3: CASSFAGNSGANVLTF. The CDR3 DNA follows: TGTGCCAGCAGTTTCGCGGGGAACTCTGGGGCCAACGTCCTGACTTTC.

J is TRBJ1-2 and V is TRBV28; 10 nucleotides align to TRBD1. The CDR3 is 15 amino acids. J was trimmed by 7 bases and V by 1 base; bases with no gene match: 6. Germline V gene lookup returns CDR1 MDHEN and CDR2 SYDVKM. CDR3 in amino acids: CASSLSWDRGTGYTF. The CDR3, as DNA: TGTGCCAGCAGTTTATCATGGGACAGGGGAACTGGCTACACCTTC.

The rearrangement uses TRBV5-1 and TRBJ2-2; D unclear. CDR1 and CDR2 from the germline V gene are SGHRS and YFSETQ. The CDR3 length is 11 residues. Trimming pared 7 bases from V and 8 bases from J, leaving 9 bases between. The CDR3 DNA reads TGCGCCAGCTTTGATTTTGGGGAGCTGTTTTTT. It encodes CASFDFGELFF.

The chain employs TRBV12-2 and TRBJ1-2; the D call in the table, TRBD1, was not verified against the DNA. TRBV12-2 is assigned pseudogene status. The CDR3 loop spans 16 amino acids. CDR3 bases: TGTGCAAGTCGCTTATCGAACAGGGGGCCTACGTATGGCTACACCTTC. Its protein is CASRLSNRGPTYGYTF.

This chain uses TRBV6-5 with TRBJ1-3; 7 bases align to TRBD1. The germline gives CDR1 MNHEY, CDR2 SVGAGI. The CDR3 spans 16 residues. The junction had 8 bases not matched to a gene; V was cut back by 4 bases and J by 2 bases. CDR3 in amino acids: CASSLTGQRAGNTIYF. The CDR3 nucleotides are TGTGCCAGCAGTTTAACGGGACAGCGCGCTGGAAACACCATATATTTT.

This rearrangement joins TRBV28 to TRBJ2-5; maybe TRBD1 (6 bases). Trimming removed 6 bases at V and 1 base at J, with 9 bases between. The CDR3 has 13 amino acids. Germline values: CDR1 MDHEN, CDR2 SYDVKM. Here the CDR3 DNA reads TGTGCCAGCAGCAGGGGTTCCCAAGAGACCCAGTACTTC. It is translated as CASSRGSQETQYF.

This clone appeared a single time. The V and J genes are TRBV10-3 and TRBJ1-4; D is possibly TRBD1 (6 bases). The germline V and J ends were trimmed by 4 bases and 8 bases, with 11 bases remaining between them. The CDR3 runs 13 residues. The germline V gene has CDR1 ENHRY and CDR2 SYGVKD. The CDR3 nucleotides read TGTGCCATCAGTGCCGGGGGCCTGGAAAAACTGTTTTTT. Its protein product is CAISAGGLEKLFF.

This sequence joins TRBV11-2 and TRBJ2-3; D tentatively reads TRBD1 or TRBD2 (6 bases each). The CDR3 is made up of 18 amino acids. V was cut by 1 base and J by 7 bases, with 24 bases left in between. The V gene's germline CDR1 is SGHAT and CDR2 FQNNGV. In nucleotides, the CDR3 is TGTGCCAGCAGCTTAGCGGGAACCAGAGCAGGAGGGGGGTATACGCAGTATTTT. As protein: CASSLAGTRAGGGYTQYF.